These T cell receptor beta chains were read from a single sample in a study of vaccination and CD4 T cells after COVID-19. Each CDR3 protein is one row after TCRdb ran MiXCR on the PCR reads. The repertoire holds 15,000 or so distinct CDR3 sequences, 59% seen once, with around 5.2% in the top ten. Antigen specificity for these receptors is unknown. The specimen comprised CD4+ T cells from blood, cultured in vitro, sampled after SARS-CoV-2 vaccination. The source is a human donor who had recovered from COVID-19. The CDR3 runs from the conserved cysteine through the conserved F or W. D genes are given only for firm matches. Some rows have no size entry. The others give once, few or many, or a class for an expanded clone.

cdr3_length | clone_size | d_call | j_call | v_call | cdr3_nt | cdr3_aa
15 | - | TRBD2 | TRBJ2-5 | TRBV25-1 | TGTGCCAGCAGTGCTCTAGCGGGCGCCCAAGAGACCCAGTACTTC | CASSALAGAQETQYF
15 | - | TRBD2 | TRBJ2-1 | TRBV7-3 | TGTGCCAGCAGCTTGCGCGGGGGGCTCAACAATGAGCAGTTCTTC | CASSLRGGLNNEQFF
13 | - | - | TRBJ1-1 | TRBV10-1 | TGCGCCAGCAGTGGAAATGAGGACACTGAAGCTTTCTTT | CASSGNEDTEAFF
13 | - | TRBD1 | TRBJ1-5 | TRBV27 | TGTGCCAGCAGTTCGACAGGGGGTCAGCCCCAGCATTTT | CASSSTGGQPQHF
15 | few | TRBD2 | TRBJ2-7 | TRBV2 | TGTGCCAGCAGTCCCAGGACTAGCGGAGGATTTGAGCAGTACTTC | CASSPRTSGGFEQYF
14 | few | TRBD1 | TRBJ1-5 | TRBV7-9 | TGTGCCAGCAGCCTGACAGGGGGACATCAGCCCCAGCATTTT | CASSLTGGHQPQHF
13 | - | - | TRBJ2-3 | TRBV12-3/TRBV12-4 | TGTGCCAGCACCACTGATTCCACAGATACGCAGTATTTT | CASTTDSTDTQYF
18 | - | - | TRBJ1-1 | TRBV5-1 | TGCGCCAGCAGCTTGGTTAGAGACCAGAGGGGACGTTACACTGAAGCTTTCTTT | CASSLVRDQRGRYTEAFF
13 | - | - | TRBJ2-7 | TRBV5-1 | TGCGCCAGCAGCTTTGACAGATACTACGAGCAGTACTTC | CASSFDRYYEQYF
15 | - | - | TRBJ1-5 | TRBV6-1 | TGTGCCAGCAGTGAAGCGGGCAGGGGCTATCAGCCCCAGCATTTT | CASSEAGRGYQPQHF
13 | - | - | TRBJ1-2 | TRBV27 | TGTGCCAGCAGTCGAACAGGGTTTTATGGCTACACCTTC | CASSRTGFYGYTF
13 | few | - | TRBJ2-7 | TRBV7-2 | TGTGCCAGCAGCCCACAGGACAACTACGAGCAGTACTTC | CASSPQDNYEQYF
15 | few | TRBD1 | TRBJ1-1 | TRBV11-3 | TGTGCCAGCAGCCCCAAGACAGGGGGTAGCACTGAAGCTTTCTTT | CASSPKTGGSTEAFF
14 | - | - | TRBJ1-3 | TRBV19 | TGTGCCAGTCGTCTGGCGAGCTCTGGAAACACCATATATTTT | CASRLASSGNTIYF
13 | - | TRBD1 | TRBJ1-2 | TRBV2 | TGTGCCAGCAGTGCGGACAGGGATGATGGCTACACCTTC | CASSADRDDGYTF
15 | - | TRBD1 | TRBJ2-7 | TRBV7-6 | TGTGCCAGCAGCTTACCGAGACAGGGGGCCTACGAGCAGTACTTC | CASSLPRQGAYEQYF
16 | once | TRBD2 | TRBJ2-7 | TRBV10-3 | TGTGCCATCAGTGAGAAGGGTGGGGGGGGCTCCTACGAGCAGTACTTC | CAISEKGGGGSYEQYF
12 | once | - | TRBJ2-5 | TRBV15 | TGTGCCACCAGCAGAGGTCAAGAGACCCAGTACTTC | CATSRGQETQYF
12 | - | - | TRBJ2-5 | TRBV20-1 | TGCAGTGTACTTCAGCGTCAAGAGACCCAGTACTTC | CSVLQRQETQYF
16 | - | - | TRBJ1-3 | TRBV28 | TGTGCCAGCAGTCCCGCATTGGGGGGCTCTGGAAACACCATATATTTT | CASSPALGGSGNTIYF
12 | few | - | TRBJ2-3 | TRBV27 | TGTGCCAGCAGGGGGGATAAAGATACGCAGTATTTT | CASRGDKDTQYF
15 | - | - | TRBJ1-2 | TRBV6-4 | TGTGCCAGCAGGGGAGTGGGCAGGGGTAACTATGGCTACACCTTC | CASRGVGRGNYGYTF
12 | - | - | TRBJ1-2 | TRBV7-9 | TGTGCCAGCAGCCGACACGGCGGGGGCTACACCTTC | CASSRHGGGYTF
16 | - | TRBD1 | TRBJ2-1 | TRBV5-6 | TGTGCCAGCAGCTCGGGGGTTTGGACAGGGGGCGGTGAGCAGTTCTTC | CASSSGVWTGGGEQFF
12 | - | - | TRBJ1-1 | TRBV6-2/TRBV6-3 | TGTGCCAGCAGTCGCCTGGGGACAGAAGCTTTCTTT | CASSRLGTEAFF
15 | - | - | TRBJ1-5 | TRBV6-5 | TGTGCCAGCAGTTACGGGGCAGGCCTAAATCAGCCCCAGCATTTT | CASSYGAGLNQPQHF
17 | few | - | TRBJ2-2 | TRBV7-2 | TGTGCCAGCAGCTTATACAACAAAGGTTGGGGGACCGGGGAGCTGTTTTTT | CASSLYNKGWGTGELFF
14 | - | TRBD1 | TRBJ2-7 | TRBV6-2/TRBV6-3 | TGTGCCAGCAGTCCTCCGGGACAGCCCTACGAGCAGTACTTC | CASSPPGQPYEQYF
16 | - | - | TRBJ2-3 | TRBV4-2 | TGTGCCAGCAGCCAAGAGGTTGGGACTAGCACAGATACGCAGTATTTT | CASSQEVGTSTDTQYF
17 | once | - | TRBJ1-3 | TRBV7-2 | TGTGCCAGCAGCTTACAGATGAGGGCAGCCTCTGGAAACACCATATATTTT | CASSLQMRAASGNTIYF
14 | - | - | TRBJ1-1 | TRBV19 | TGTGCCAGTAGTATTACAGGGCGGGACACTGAAGCTTTCTTT | CASSITGRDTEAFF
13 | - | - | TRBJ1-1 | TRBV19 | TGTGCCAGTAGTACCGTCAGGGGCGATTGGGCTTTCTTT | CASSTVRGDWAFF
15 | few | - | TRBJ1-5 | TRBV6-2/TRBV6-3 | TGTGCCAGCAGCCGAGACAAAGGCGTGGGTCAGCCCCAGCATTTT | CASSRDKGVGQPQHF
17 | few | - | TRBJ2-4 | TRBV20-1 | TGCAGTGCTAGAGCCATCCCTGGCGGGGTAGCCAAAAACATTCAGTACTTC | CSARAIPGGVAKNIQYF
16 | few | - | TRBJ2-3 | TRBV19 | TGTGCCAGTAGTATCGTTTCCCAGTCAGGGACAGATACGCAGTATTTT | CASSIVSQSGTDTQYF
15 | - | TRBD1 | TRBJ2-7 | TRBV11-2 | TGTGCCAGCAGCTTGATTAGGGGGCCGTCGTACGAGCAGTACTTC | CASSLIRGPSYEQYF
14 | - | TRBD1 | TRBJ1-1 | TRBV5-1 | TGCGCCAGCACCCGGACAGGGAAGGACACTGAAGCTTTCTTT | CASTRTGKDTEAFF
14 | - | - | TRBJ2-5 | TRBV7-2 | TGTGCCAGCAGCTTACCACAGCTACAAGAGACCCAGTACTTC | CASSLPQLQETQYF
14 | - | TRBD1 | TRBJ2-5 | TRBV7-2 | TGTGCCAGCATGGAGGACAGGGCGCTCGAGACCCAGTACTTC | CASMEDRALETQYF
13 | few | TRBD1 | TRBJ1-5 | TRBV5-1 | TGCGCCAGCAGCATGACAGGGAATCAGCCCCAGCATTTT | CASSMTGNQPQHF
14 | few | - | TRBJ2-3 | TRBV7-2 | TGTGCCAGCAGCTTGGTGGGTGCCCCAGATACGCAGTATTTT | CASSLVGAPDTQYF
14 | - | - | TRBJ1-5 | TRBV6-1 | TGTGCCAGCAGTCGGGGGCAGGGCACTCAGCCCCAGCATTTT | CASSRGQGTQPQHF
14 | - | - | TRBJ2-7 | TRBV7-2 | TGTGCCAGCAGCTACCAAGGACTACCCTACGAGCAGTACTTC | CASSYQGLPYEQYF
15 | - | - | TRBJ1-2 | TRBV28 | TGTGCCAGCAGTTCGTTACAGTCAGGTAGCTTTGGCTACACCTTC | CASSSLQSGSFGYTF
17 | - | TRBD1 | TRBJ1-2 | TRBV30 | TGTGCCTGGAGTGACAGACCGACAGGGCGGCCCAGCATGGGCTACACCTTC | CAWSDRPTGRPSMGYTF
11 | - | - | TRBJ1-1 | TRBV2 | TGTGCCAGCAGTTTACAGCTTGAAGCTTTCTTT | CASSLQLEAFF
14 | - | TRBD1 | TRBJ2-1 | TRBV7-6 | TGTGCCAGCAGCTTAGGGACAGGGAGATATGAGCAGTTCTTC | CASSLGTGRYEQFF
15 | - | - | TRBJ1-2 | TRBV7-9 | TGTGCCAGCAGTTTTCCGGGACGCGGGAACTATGGCTACACCTTC | CASSFPGRGNYGYTF